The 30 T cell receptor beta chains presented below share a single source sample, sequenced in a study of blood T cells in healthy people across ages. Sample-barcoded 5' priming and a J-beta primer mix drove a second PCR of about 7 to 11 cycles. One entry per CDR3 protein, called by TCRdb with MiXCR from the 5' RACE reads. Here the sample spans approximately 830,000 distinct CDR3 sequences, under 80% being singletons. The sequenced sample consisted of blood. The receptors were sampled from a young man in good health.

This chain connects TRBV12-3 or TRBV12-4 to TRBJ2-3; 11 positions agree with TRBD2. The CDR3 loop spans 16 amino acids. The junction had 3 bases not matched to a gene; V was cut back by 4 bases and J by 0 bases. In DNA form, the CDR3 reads TGTGCCAGCAGTTATAGCGGGGGGGAAAGCACAGATACGCAGTATTTT. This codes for CASSYSGGESTDTQYF.

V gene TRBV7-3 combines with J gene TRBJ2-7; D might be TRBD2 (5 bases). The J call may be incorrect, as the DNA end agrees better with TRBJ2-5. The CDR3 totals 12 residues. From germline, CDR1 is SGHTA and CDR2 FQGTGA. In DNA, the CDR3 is TGTGCCAGCAGCCCAAACGAGGGGACCCAGTACTTC. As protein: CASSPNEGTQYF.

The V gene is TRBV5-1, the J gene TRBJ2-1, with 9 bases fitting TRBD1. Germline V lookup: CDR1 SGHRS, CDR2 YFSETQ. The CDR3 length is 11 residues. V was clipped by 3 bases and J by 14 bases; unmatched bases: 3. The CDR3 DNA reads TGCGCCAGCAGCTGGGACAGGGCGGAGTTCTTC. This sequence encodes CASSWDRAEFF.

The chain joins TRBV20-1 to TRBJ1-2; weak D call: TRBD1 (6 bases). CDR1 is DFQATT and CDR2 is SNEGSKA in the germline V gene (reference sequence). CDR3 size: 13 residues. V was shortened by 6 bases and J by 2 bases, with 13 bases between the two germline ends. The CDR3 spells CSAERQDNYGYTF. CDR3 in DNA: TGCAGTGCGGAAAGACAGGACAACTATGGCTACACCTTC.

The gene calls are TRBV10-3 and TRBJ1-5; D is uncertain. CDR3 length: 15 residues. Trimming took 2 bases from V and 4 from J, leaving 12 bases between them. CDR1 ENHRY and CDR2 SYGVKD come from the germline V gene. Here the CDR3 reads CAISEPTNRNQPQHF. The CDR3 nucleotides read TGTGCCATCAGTGAGCCCACCAATCGGAATCAGCCCCAGCATTTT.

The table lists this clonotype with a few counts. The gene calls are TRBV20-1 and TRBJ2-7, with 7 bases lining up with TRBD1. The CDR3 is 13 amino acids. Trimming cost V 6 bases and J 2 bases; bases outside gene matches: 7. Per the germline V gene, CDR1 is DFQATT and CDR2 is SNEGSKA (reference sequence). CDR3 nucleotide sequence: TGCAGTGCCGAGTTGACAGGGACCTACGAGCAGTACTTC. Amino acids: CSAELTGTYEQYF.

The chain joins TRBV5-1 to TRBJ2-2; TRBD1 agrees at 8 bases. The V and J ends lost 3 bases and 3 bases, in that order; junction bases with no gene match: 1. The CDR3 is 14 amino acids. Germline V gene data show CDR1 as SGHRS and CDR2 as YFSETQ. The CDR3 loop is CASSWTGHTGELFF. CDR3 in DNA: TGCGCCAGCAGCTGGACAGGGCACACCGGGGAGCTGTTTTTT.

DNA of the CDR3: TGTGCCAGCAGCACGACAGGGAGGGGTGAAGCTTTCTTT. This encodes CASSTTGRGEAFF. This sequence joins TRBV7-9 and TRBJ1-1; 7 positions match TRBD1. Germline V CDR1 and CDR2: SEHNR, FQNEAQ (reference sequence). This CDR3 has 13 residues. V dropped 5 bases and J dropped 7; count of bases not matched to a gene: 7.

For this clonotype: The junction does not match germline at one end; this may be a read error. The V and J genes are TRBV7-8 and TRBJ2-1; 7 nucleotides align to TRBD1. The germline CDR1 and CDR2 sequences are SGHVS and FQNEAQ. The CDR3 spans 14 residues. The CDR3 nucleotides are TGTGCCGGCAGCGCGGCCGGGACAGACAATGAGCAGTTCTTC. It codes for CAGSAAGTDNEQFF.

CDR3 loop: CASSYSSQPAFF. CDR3 coding DNA: TGTGCCAGCAGTTACTCGTCACAGCCAGCTTTCTTT. This chain joins TRBV6-5 and TRBJ1-1; D call uncertain. The germline gives CDR1 MNHEY, CDR2 SVGAGI. This CDR3 spans 12 amino acids. The V end was cut by 0 bases, the J end by 10 bases, with 9 bases between.

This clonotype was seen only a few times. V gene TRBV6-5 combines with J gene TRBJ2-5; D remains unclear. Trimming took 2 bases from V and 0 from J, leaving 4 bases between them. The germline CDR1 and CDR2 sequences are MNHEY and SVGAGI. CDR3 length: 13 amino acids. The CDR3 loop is CASSYGYQETQYF. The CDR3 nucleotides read TGTGCCAGCAGTTACGGGTACCAAGAGACCCAGTACTTC.

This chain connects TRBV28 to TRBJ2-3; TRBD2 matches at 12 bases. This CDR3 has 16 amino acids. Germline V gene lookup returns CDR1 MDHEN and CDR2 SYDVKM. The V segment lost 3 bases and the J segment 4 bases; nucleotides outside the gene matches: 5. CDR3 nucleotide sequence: TGTGCCAGCAGTTTCCCGACTAGCGGGGGCGCAGATACGCAGTATTTT. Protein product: CASSFPTSGGADTQYF.

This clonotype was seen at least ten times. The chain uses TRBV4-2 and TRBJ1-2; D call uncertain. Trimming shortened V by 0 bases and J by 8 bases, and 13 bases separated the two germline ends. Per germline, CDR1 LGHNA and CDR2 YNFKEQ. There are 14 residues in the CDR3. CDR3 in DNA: TGTGCCAGCAGCCAAGATTACGGGCGGGAAGGCTACACCTTC. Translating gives CASSQDYGREGYTF.

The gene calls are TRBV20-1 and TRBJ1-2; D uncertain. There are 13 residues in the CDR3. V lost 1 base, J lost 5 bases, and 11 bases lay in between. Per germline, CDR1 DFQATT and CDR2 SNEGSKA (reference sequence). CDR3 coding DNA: TGCAGTGCTAGAGGGACGGATACTTATGGCTACACCTTC. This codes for CSARGTDTYGYTF.

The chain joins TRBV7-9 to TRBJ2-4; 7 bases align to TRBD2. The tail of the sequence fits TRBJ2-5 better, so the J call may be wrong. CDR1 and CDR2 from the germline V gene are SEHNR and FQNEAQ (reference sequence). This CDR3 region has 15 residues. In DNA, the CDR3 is TGTGCCAGCAGCTTAGCTCGGACTAGGGAAGAGACCCAGTACTTC. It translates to CASSLARTREETQYF.

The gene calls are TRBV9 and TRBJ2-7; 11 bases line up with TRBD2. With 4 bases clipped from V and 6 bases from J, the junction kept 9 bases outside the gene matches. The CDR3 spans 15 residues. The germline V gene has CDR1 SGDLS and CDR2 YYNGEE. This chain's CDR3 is CASSSLTSGVGEQYF. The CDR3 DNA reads TGTGCCAGCAGCTCCCTGACTAGCGGGGTGGGCGAGCAGTACTTC.

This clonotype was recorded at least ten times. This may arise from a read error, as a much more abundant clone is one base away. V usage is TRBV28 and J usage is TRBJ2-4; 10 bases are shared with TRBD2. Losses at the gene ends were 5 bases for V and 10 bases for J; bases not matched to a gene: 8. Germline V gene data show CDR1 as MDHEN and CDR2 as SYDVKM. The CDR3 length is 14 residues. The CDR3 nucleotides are TGTGCCAGCAGTGCCGGGACTAGCGAGTATATTCAGTACTTC. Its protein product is CASSAGTSEYIQYF.

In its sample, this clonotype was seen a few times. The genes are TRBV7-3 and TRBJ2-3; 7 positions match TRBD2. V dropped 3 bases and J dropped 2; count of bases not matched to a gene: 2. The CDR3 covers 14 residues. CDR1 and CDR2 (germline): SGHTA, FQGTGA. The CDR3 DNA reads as TGTGCCAGCAGCTTCGGACTAGTCACAGATACGCAGTATTTT. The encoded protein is CASSFGLVTDTQYF.

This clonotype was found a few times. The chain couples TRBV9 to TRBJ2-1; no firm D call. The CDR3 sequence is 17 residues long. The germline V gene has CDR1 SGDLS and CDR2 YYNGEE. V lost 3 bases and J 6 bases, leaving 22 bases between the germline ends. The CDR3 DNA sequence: TGTGCCAGCAGCGAGACCCCGACCCGTTTCTACGGCAATGAGCAGTTCTTC. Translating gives CASSETPTRFYGNEQFF. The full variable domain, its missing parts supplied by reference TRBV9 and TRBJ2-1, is DSGVTQTPKHLITATGQRVTLRCSPRSGDLSVYWYQQSLDQGLQFLIQYYNGEERAKGNILERFSAQQFPDLHSELNLSSLELGDSALYFCASSETPTRFYGNEQFFGPGTRLTVL.

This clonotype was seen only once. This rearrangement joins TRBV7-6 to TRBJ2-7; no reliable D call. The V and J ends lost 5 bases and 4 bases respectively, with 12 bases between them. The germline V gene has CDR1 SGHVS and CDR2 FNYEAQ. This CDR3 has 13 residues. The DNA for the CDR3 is TGTGCCAGCAGCGTCGAAATCGCGTACGAGCAGTACTTC. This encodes CASSVEIAYEQYF.

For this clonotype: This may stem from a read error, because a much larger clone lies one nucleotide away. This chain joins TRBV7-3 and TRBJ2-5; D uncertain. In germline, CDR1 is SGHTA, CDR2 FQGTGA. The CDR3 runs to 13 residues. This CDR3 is CASGLNFRETQYF. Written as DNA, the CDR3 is TGTGCCAGCGGCTTAAATTTTCGAGAGACCCAGTACTTC.

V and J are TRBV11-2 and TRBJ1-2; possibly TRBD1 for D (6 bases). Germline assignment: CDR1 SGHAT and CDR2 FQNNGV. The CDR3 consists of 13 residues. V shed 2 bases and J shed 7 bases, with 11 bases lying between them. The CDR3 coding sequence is TGTGCCAGCAGCTTAAGGGGGGGCTTTGGCTACACCTTC. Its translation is CASSLRGGFGYTF.

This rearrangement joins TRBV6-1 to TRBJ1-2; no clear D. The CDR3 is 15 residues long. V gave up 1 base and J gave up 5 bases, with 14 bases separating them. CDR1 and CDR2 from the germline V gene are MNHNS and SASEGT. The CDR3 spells CASSEGGELPYGYTF. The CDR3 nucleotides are TGTGCCAGCAGTGAAGGGGGAGAGCTGCCGTATGGCTACACCTTC.

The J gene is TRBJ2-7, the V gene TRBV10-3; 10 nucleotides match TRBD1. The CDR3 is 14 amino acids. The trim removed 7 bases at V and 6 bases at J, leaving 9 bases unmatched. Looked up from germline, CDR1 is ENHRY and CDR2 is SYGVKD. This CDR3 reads CAITTGTGVSEQYF. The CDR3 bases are TGTGCCATCACAACCGGGACAGGGGTGAGCGAGCAGTACTTC.

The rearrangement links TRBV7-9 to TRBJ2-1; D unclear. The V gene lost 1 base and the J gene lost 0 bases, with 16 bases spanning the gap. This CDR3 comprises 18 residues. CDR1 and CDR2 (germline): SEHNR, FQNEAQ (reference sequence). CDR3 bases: TGTGCCAGCAGCTTAGGGGTTACCCACCCGAGCTCCTACAATGAGCAGTTCTTC. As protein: CASSLGVTHPSSYNEQFF.

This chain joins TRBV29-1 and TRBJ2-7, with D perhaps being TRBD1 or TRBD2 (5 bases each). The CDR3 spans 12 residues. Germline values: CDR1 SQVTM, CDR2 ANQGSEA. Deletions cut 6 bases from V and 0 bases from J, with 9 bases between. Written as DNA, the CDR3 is TGCAGCGTGTGGGACGGCTCCTACGAGCAGTACTTC. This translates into CSVWDGSYEQYF.

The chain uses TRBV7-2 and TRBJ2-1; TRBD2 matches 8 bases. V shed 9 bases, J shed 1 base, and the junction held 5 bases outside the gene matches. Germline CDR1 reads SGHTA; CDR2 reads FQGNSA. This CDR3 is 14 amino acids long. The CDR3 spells CASKRGGSYNEQFF. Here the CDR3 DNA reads TGTGCCAGTAAACGGGGGGGGTCCTACAATGAGCAGTTCTTC.

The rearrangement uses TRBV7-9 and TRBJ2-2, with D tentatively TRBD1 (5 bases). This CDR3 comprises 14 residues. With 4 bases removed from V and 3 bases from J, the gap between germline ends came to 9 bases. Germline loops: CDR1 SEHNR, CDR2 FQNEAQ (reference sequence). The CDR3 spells CASSSTAHTGELFF. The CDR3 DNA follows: TGTGCCAGCAGCTCGACAGCCCACACCGGGGAGCTGTTTTTT.

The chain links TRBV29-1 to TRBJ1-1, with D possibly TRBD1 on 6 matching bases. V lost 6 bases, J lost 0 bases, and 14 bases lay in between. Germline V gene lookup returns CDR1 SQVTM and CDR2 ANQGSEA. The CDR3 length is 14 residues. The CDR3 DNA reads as TGCAGCGTAGTCACAGGGACCATGAACACTGAAGCTTTCTTT. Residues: CSVVTGTMNTEAFF.

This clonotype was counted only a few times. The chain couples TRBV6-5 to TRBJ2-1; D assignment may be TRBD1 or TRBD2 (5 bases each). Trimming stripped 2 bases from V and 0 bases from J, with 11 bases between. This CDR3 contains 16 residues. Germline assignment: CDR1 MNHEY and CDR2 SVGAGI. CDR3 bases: TGTGCCAGCAGTTACCTCAGGGAGAGCTCCTACAATGAGCAGTTCTTC. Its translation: CASSYLRESSYNEQFF.